Listed below are T cell receptor beta chains from one sample, sequenced in a study of blood T cell repertoires in COVID-19. The protocol was immunoSEQ multiplex PCR, while the TCRdb copy is restricted to in-frame clones and leaves out a portion. The sample has some 41,000 clones; approximately 86% are singletons. The sequencing sample was made of peripheral blood. The receptors shown here come from a woman of 80 years or more with active COVID-19. CDR3s include the opening cysteine and the closing phenylalanine or tryptophan. A D gene is named only where the DNA matches it firmly. Clone size appears in some rows only: once, few, many, or a class for an expanded clone.

cdr3_nt: TGTGCCACCAGTGATTTGAGTGTCGGACAGGAAGAGACCCAGTACTTC
cdr3_aa: CATSDLSVGQEETQYF
clone_size: few
v_call: TRBV24-1
d_call: TRBD1
j_call: TRBJ2-5

cdr3_nt: TGTGCCAGCAGCTTGGTGGGGAGGAACACTGAAGCTTTCTTT
cdr3_aa: CASSLVGRNTEAFF
clone_size: once
v_call: TRBV5-6
d_call: NA
j_call: TRBJ1-1

cdr3_nt: TGTGCCAGCAGTATAGGGGGCTGGGAGCAGTTCTTC
cdr3_aa: CASSIGGWEQFF
clone_size: NA
v_call: TRBV6-2/TRBV6-3
d_call: TRBD1
j_call: TRBJ2-1

cdr3_nt: TGTGCCAGCAGCCCGACGGAGGGGAAGAATTCACCCCTCCACTTT
cdr3_aa: CASSPTEGKNSPLHF
clone_size: NA
v_call: TRBV6-5
d_call: NA
j_call: TRBJ1-6

cdr3_nt: TGTGCCAGCTCCACTAGCGGAGAGACCCAGTACTTC
cdr3_aa: CASSTSGETQYF
clone_size: NA
v_call: TRBV5-5
d_call: TRBD2
j_call: TRBJ2-5

cdr3_nt: TGCAGCGTTGAAGTTCCAGGGACCTACGAGCAGTACTTC
cdr3_aa: CSVEVPGTYEQYF
clone_size: NA
v_call: TRBV29-1
d_call: NA
j_call: TRBJ2-7

cdr3_nt: TGTGCCTGGAGTGTCCAGGGGGCGTCAGATACGCAGTATTTT
cdr3_aa: CAWSVQGASDTQYF
clone_size: NA
v_call: TRBV30
d_call: TRBD1
j_call: TRBJ2-3

cdr3_nt: TGTGCCAGTAGCCCGACAGGGGTAATGTATGGCTACACCTTC
cdr3_aa: CASSPTGVMYGYTF
clone_size: NA
v_call: TRBV19
d_call: TRBD1
j_call: TRBJ1-2

cdr3_nt: TGTGCCAGCAGCTTAAACGGGAACACCGGGGAGCTGTTTTTT
cdr3_aa: CASSLNGNTGELFF
clone_size: NA
v_call: TRBV7-2
d_call: NA
j_call: TRBJ2-2

cdr3_nt: TGTGCCACCAGTGACTCCGGGACAGGGAACTACGAGCAGTACTTC
cdr3_aa: CATSDSGTGNYEQYF
clone_size: NA
v_call: TRBV24-1
d_call: TRBD1
j_call: TRBJ2-7

cdr3_nt: TGTGCCAGCAGTGTATACCCGGGACAGGTATGGGAGACCCAGTACTTC
cdr3_aa: CASSVYPGQVWETQYF
clone_size: NA
v_call: TRBV6-1
d_call: TRBD1
j_call: TRBJ2-5

cdr3_nt: TGTGCCAGCAGTTACAGCATCTATGGCTACACCTTC
cdr3_aa: CASSYSIYGYTF
clone_size: NA
v_call: TRBV12-3/TRBV12-4
d_call: NA
j_call: TRBJ1-2

cdr3_nt: TGTGCCAGCTCACCTTCAGGGGACAATCAGCCCCAGCATTTT
cdr3_aa: CASSPSGDNQPQHF
clone_size: NA
v_call: TRBV18
d_call: NA
j_call: TRBJ1-5